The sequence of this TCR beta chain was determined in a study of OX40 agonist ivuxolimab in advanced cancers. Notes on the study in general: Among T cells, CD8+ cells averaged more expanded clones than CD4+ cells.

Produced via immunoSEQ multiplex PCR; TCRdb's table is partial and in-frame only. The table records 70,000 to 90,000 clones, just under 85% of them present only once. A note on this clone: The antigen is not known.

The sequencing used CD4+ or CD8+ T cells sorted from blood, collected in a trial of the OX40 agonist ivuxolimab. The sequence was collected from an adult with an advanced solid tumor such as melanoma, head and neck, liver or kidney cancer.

The CDR3, as DNA: TGTGCCAGCAGCTTATTGGTGCCTTCTCCGCTTAACCCCGCCAATGAGCAGTTCTTC. This gives the protein CASSLLVPSPLNPANEQFF. The chain uses TRBV7-6 and TRBJ2-1; D is unclear. This CDR3 region has 19 residues. Trimming took off 2 bases at V and 6 bases at J, with 26 bases between the two ends. Germline V gene lookup returns CDR1 SGHVS and CDR2 FNYEAQ.